This TCR beta chain was captured by sequencing in a study of T cell clusters in autoimmune cytopenias. Multiplex touch-down PCR amplified TRB using TRB-A and TRB-B pools in one tube. TCRdb re-called the multiplex PCR reads and catalogs CDR3 proteins one per entry, DNA excluded. This sample contains approximately 7,000 distinct CDR3 sequences. TRB amplification used 200 to 250 ng of peripheral blood genomic DNA. This clonotype registers medium-sized (0.01 to 0.1%) by frequency. Germline V CDR1 and CDR2: KGHSH, LQKENI. There are 15 residues in the CDR3. These data also formed part of another study, on T cell repertoires in aging, cancer and after chemotherapy. As reported in that work: Repeat sampling of healthy donors over several months to years showed clear clonal overlap. Median generation probability rose over the chemotherapy interval in each cancer cohort, suggesting rebound thymic output. No conclusions about immunological memory after chemotherapy can be drawn from the repertoire data.

Sequencing input: peripheral blood. The origin of this receptor is a human donor in good health. This chain joins TRBV18 and TRBJ2-5. This chain's CDR3 is CASSPRSRTQETQYF.